The present TCR beta chain was sequenced within a study of T cells in Graves' hyperthyroidism and ophthalmopathy. Study findings and constraints: Most thyroid clonotypes expanded above 0.001 were also detected in blood.

Amplified TCR beta CDR3 regions derived from RNA transcripts. The HTBI primer set was used in a first-round RT-PCR of the TCR CDR3. TCRdb passed the multiplex PCR reads through MiXCR, listing each CDR3 protein once. The repertoire holds around 360,000 distinct CDR3 sequences, roughly 15% seen once, with approximately 19% in the top ten. In germline, CDR1 is KGHDR, CDR2 SFDVKD. V gave up 3 bases and J gave up 7 bases, with 8 bases separating them. The CDR3 extends over 12 amino acids. Turning to this clonotype: Its specificity is unknown.

Sequencing used blood. The V and J genes are TRBV24-1 and TRBJ2-5; TRBD1 or TRBD2 may be the D gene (5 bases each). This TCR derives from an older woman with Graves' ophthalmopathy. The CDR3 spells CATSDGGRTQYF. In DNA form, the CDR3 reads TGTGCCACCAGTGATGGGGGTCGGACCCAGTACTTC.